One sample yielded the 8 T cell receptor beta chains listed below, sequenced in a study of PD-1 blockade in classical Hodgkin lymphoma. Time point indicated: newly diagnosed, previously untreated cHL patient sample. Thawed PBMCs yielded CD4+ T cells through magnetic negative selection. Produced via immunoSEQ multiplex PCR; TCRdb's table is partial and in-frame only. Altogether about 35,000 clones are present, approximately 90% being singletons, with the ten largest covering more than 0.2%. Sample: CD4+ T cells from blood. Receptors originate from a human donor with classical Hodgkin lymphoma.

The chain is built from TRBV11-3 and TRBJ2-7; 7 bases fit TRBD1. The CDR3 spans 16 residues. Trimming removed 1 base from V and 1 base from J; junction bases left unmatched: 7. From germline, CDR1 is SGHNT and CDR2 YENEEA. The CDR3 nucleotides read TGTGCCAGCAGCTTAGGAGGGGGCCCCTTGTCCTACGAGCAGTACTTC. It is translated as CASSLGGGPLSYEQYF.

The chain joins TRBV14 to TRBJ2-3; D call uncertain. Germline V gene lookup returns CDR1 SGHDN and CDR2 FVKESK. The CDR3 covers 13 residues. Trimming removed 1 base at V and 1 base at J, with 3 bases between. This CDR3 is CASSQGGTDTQYF. CDR3 DNA sequence: TGTGCCAGCAGCCAAGGTGGCACAGATACGCAGTATTTT.

The chain couples TRBV9 to TRBJ1-5; possibly TRBD1 for D (5 bases). This CDR3 has 15 amino acids. The V gene's germline CDR1 is SGDLS and CDR2 YYNGEE. V lost 0 bases to trimming and J lost 6 bases, with 13 bases between them. The CDR3 DNA is TGTGCCAGCAGCGTAGGAACAGGACAAGGTCAGCCCCAGCATTTT. This sequence encodes CASSVGTGQGQPQHF.

This chain uses TRBV9 with TRBJ1-3; TRBD1 might be the D (5 bases). From germline, CDR1 is SGDLS and CDR2 YYNGEE. The CDR3 consists of 15 residues. The germline V and J ends were trimmed by 4 bases and 2 bases, with 13 bases remaining between them. The CDR3 DNA is TGTGCCAGCAGCTCAGGGTATAGGGCTGGAAACACCATATATTTT. It specifies CASSSGYRAGNTIYF.

The chain carries TRBV7-6 and TRBJ1-3; tentatively, D is TRBD1 (5 bases). Germline V lookup: CDR1 SGHVS, CDR2 FNYEAQ. This CDR3 spans 17 amino acids. Trimming stripped 5 bases from V and 3 bases from J, with 20 bases between. The CDR3 region is CASSRSQGFGGGNTIYF. DNA of the CDR3: TGTGCCAGCAGCCGGTCCCAGGGCTTCGGAGGTGGAAACACCATATATTTT.

The genes are TRBV19 and TRBJ1-5; D remains unclear. CDR3 size: 15 residues. Germline V gene sequence: CDR1 LNHDA, CDR2 SQIVND (reference sequence). The V end was cut by 1 base, the J end by 3 bases, with 10 bases between. DNA for the CDR3: TGTGCCAGTAGTATAGTGGGCCGGAACAATCAGCCCCAGCATTTT. Translated: CASSIVGRNNQPQHF. Full variable domain (missing parts from reference TRBV19 and TRBJ1-5): DGGITQSPKYLFRKEGQNVTLSCEQNLNHDAMYWYRQDPGQGLRLIYYSQIVNDFQKGDIAEGYSVSREKKESFPLTVTSAQKNPTAFYLCASSIVGRNNQPQHFGDGTRLSIL.

V and J are TRBV7-2 and TRBJ2-6; TRBD2 matches 11 bases. This CDR3 has 18 residues. Germline-derived CDR1 and CDR2 are SGHTA and FQGNSA. V gave up 4 bases and J gave up 0 bases; unmatched junction bases: 5. The CDR3 protein is CASSSSGTSGSGANVLTF. CDR3 nucleotides: TGTGCCAGCAGCTCCTCCGGGACTAGCGGCTCTGGGGCCAACGTCCTGACTTTC.

This rearrangement joins TRBV6-5 to TRBJ1-1, with 9 bases that match TRBD1. This CDR3 has 14 amino acids. Germline lookup yields CDR1 MNHEY and CDR2 SVGAGI. Germline trimming cut 6 bases from V and 10 bases from J; bases unmatched to any gene: 12. CDR3 amino acids: CASSTGGTGRGAFF. CDR3 nucleotide sequence: TGTGCCAGCAGCACCGGAGGGACAGGGAGGGGAGCTTTCTTT.